This T cell receptor beta chain stems from a study of blood T cell repertoires in COVID-19. This table comes from immunoSEQ multiplex PCR, and its TCRdb copy is limited to in-frame clones, with some not included. Of around 120,000 clones in the sample, over 80% were seen once. V dropped 3 bases and J dropped 3 bases, with 12 bases sitting between them. From germline, CDR1 is SGHAT and CDR2 FQNNGV. The CDR3 is 15 amino acids. The receptor was isolated from a woman in her 70s with acute or convalescent COVID-19. The chain has TRBV11-2 and TRBJ1-5; possibly TRBD1 for D (5 bases). Sample: peripheral blood. CDR3 bases: TGTGCCAGCAGCTTCAATCAGGGAATCAATCAGCCCCAGCATTTT. This encodes CASSFNQGINQPQHF.